Listed below are T cell receptor beta chains from one sample, sequenced in a study of blood T cell repertoires in COVID-19. Repertoires were generated with immunoSEQ multiplex PCR, while TCRdb's copy carries only in-frame clones and drops some. The profile shows about 280,000 clones, roughly 89% of them singletons. Sequencing input: PBMCs or T cells enriched from blood (not recorded which). The receptors were sampled from a woman aged 55-70 years who had recovered from COVID-19. Each CDR3 is given without its conserved first and last residue. Each record gives: V gene, J gene, D gene, CDR3 protein. The D gene is left open where the match is weak.

>TRBV2|TRBJ1-5|TRBD1
ASSDWGQDQPQH
>TRBV5-1|TRBJ2-3|.
ASNKWPPPSTDTQY
>TRBV2|TRBJ1-4|TRBD1
ASSGTGGNEKLF
>TRBV21-1|TRBJ2-7|.
ASSLLRDRTLGEQY
>TRBV10-1|TRBJ2-2|.
ASSEGGFGELF
>TRBV5-1|TRBJ1-4|.
ASSLDSGVEKLF
>TRBV19|TRBJ1-1|.
ASSRSRVGTEAF
>TRBV5-1|TRBJ2-2|.
ASSSLKGSGGELF
>TRBV10-3|TRBJ2-2|.
AISGGGQGTGELF
>TRBV28|TRBJ1-5|TRBD1
ASYVTGTGDQPQH
>TRBV6-6|TRBJ1-5|.
ASSSRGPNQPQH
>TRBV7-9|TRBJ2-7|.
ASSSPDGEQY
>TRBV10-2|TRBJ2-1|TRBD2
ASRVTSGRVMDEQF
>TRBV18|TRBJ2-3|TRBD2
ASSPGGGGSDTQY
>TRBV7-8|TRBJ2-7|.
ASSSTLEGQY
>TRBV28|TRBJ1-1|.
ASDGAGRGDTEAF
>TRBV24-1|TRBJ1-2|.
ATSDSGYGYT
>TRBV2|TRBJ1-4|.
ASEGLPGEKLF